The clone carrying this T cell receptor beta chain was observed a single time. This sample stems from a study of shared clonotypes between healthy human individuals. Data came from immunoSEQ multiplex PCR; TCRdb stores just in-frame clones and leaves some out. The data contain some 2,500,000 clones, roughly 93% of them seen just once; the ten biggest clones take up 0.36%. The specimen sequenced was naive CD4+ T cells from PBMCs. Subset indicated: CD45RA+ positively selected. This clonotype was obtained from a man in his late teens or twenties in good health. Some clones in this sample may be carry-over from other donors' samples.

The CDR3 DNA reads as TGTGCCAGCAAAGAACAGGGGTTCACCGGGGAGCTGTTTTTT. Protein: CASKEQGFTGELFF. V is TRBV6-6 and J is TRBJ2-2; 7 bases are a match to TRBD1. Germline values: CDR1 MNHNY, CDR2 SVGAGI (reference sequence). V shed 7 bases, J shed 4 bases, and the junction held 6 bases outside the gene matches. The CDR3 loop spans 14 amino acids.